The clone carrying this T cell receptor beta chain was counted a few times. This entry belongs to a study of early T cells in non-severe SARS-CoV-2 infection. TCRdb reprocessed the 5' RACE reads with MiXCR, giving one entry per CDR3 protein. The data show fewer than 60,000 distinct CDR3 sequences, with about 10% seen just once and roughly 13% held by the top ten. Sequencing was carried out using whole blood. The origin of this receptor is an adult who was a healthcare worker with PCR-confirmed SARS-CoV-2 infection or an uninfected control (not recorded which).

CDR3 residues: CASSSLQVFEAFF. For the CDR3, the DNA is TGTGCCAGCAGCTCCTTACAGGTTTTTGAAGCTTTCTTT. This chain joins TRBV11-2 and TRBJ1-1; possible D gene TRBD1, 5 bases. CDR3 length equals 13 residues. Germline values: CDR1 SGHAT, CDR2 FQNNGV. V lost 4 bases and J 7 bases, leaving 13 bases between the germline ends.